This is a list of T cell receptor beta chains from one sample in a study of T cells in localized non-small cell lung cancer. This table comes from immunoSEQ multiplex PCR, and its TCRdb copy is limited to in-frame clones, with some not included. The data show some 130,000 clones, around 90% seen once. The input for sequencing was peripheral blood, taken before any cancer treatment. The receptors here all came from a female donor older than 55 with stage I lung adenocarcinoma. The CDR3 runs from the conserved cysteine through the conserved F or W. A D gene is named only where the DNA matches it firmly. Clone sizes are given selectively: once, few, many, or a class where the clone is expanded.

j_gene	abundance	d_gene	v_gene	CDR3nt	CDR3aa
TRBJ2-3	.	TRBD2	TRBV7-3	TGTGCCAGCAGCTCCCCCCTGGGTGGCAGACAAAGCGGGAGGCATTCCGCAGATACGCAGTATTTT	CASSSPLGGRQSGRHSADTQYF
TRBJ1-5	once	.	TRBV5-4	TGTGCCAGCAGTTCAATGGGGGAAAATCAGCCCCAGCATTTT	CASSSMGENQPQHF
TRBJ2-3	.	.	TRBV30	TGTGCCTGGAGTGTCTTCAGCCGGAACACGCAGTATTTT	CAWSVFSRNTQYF
TRBJ2-7	.	.	TRBV5-1	TGCGCCAGCAGTCCCCCTCGTCCGGGACCGGGGAGCGAGCAGTACTTC	CASSPPRPGPGSEQYF
TRBJ2-6	few	TRBD1	TRBV2	TGTGCCAGCTCGGGGACAGTAAGCTCTGGGGCCAACGTCCTGACTTTC	CASSGTVSSGANVLTF
TRBJ2-7	.	.	TRBV6-7	TGTGCCAGCAGTTTGTCCCCCGGACTCTCCTACGAGCAGTACTTC	CASSLSPGLSYEQYF
TRBJ2-7	.	TRBD2	TRBV6-6	TGTGCCAGCAGTTACTCGGGGGGCCAGCGGGAGGTCGAGCAGTACTTC	CASSYSGGQREVEQYF
TRBJ2-7	.	TRBD1	TRBV10-2	TGCGCCAGCCGAGGCATGGGGACAGGGTCCTACGAGCAGTACTTC	CASRGMGTGSYEQYF
TRBJ1-5	.	.	TRBV6-5	TGTGCCAGCAGTTACTCGAAAGAACGCAATCAGCCCCAGCATTTT	CASSYSKERNQPQHF
TRBJ1-5	.	.	TRBV19	TGTGCCAGTAGTATTATGTCAGGGCTAGAGCCCCAGCATTTT	CASSIMSGLEPQHF
TRBJ2-7	.	TRBD1	TRBV19	TGTGCCAGTAGTATAGTAGGGACAGGGTCGGGGGAGCAGTACTTC	CASSIVGTGSGEQYF
TRBJ1-2	.	.	TRBV5-1	TGCGCCACTCGTCCTACGGACAGAATCTATGGCTACACCTTC	CATRPTDRIYGYTF
TRBJ1-5	.	TRBD1	TRBV27	TGTGCCAGCAGACAGGGGGCGGATCAGCCCCAGCATTTT	CASRQGADQPQHF
TRBJ2-3	.	.	TRBV5-1	TGCGCCAGCAGCCCAATAGGGTCTCGCGTGGCAGATACGCAGTATTTT	CASSPIGSRVADTQYF
TRBJ2-1	.	TRBD2	TRBV7-3	TGTGCCAGCAGCGATAGCGGGAGCTCCTACAATGAGCAGTTCTTC	CASSDSGSSYNEQFF